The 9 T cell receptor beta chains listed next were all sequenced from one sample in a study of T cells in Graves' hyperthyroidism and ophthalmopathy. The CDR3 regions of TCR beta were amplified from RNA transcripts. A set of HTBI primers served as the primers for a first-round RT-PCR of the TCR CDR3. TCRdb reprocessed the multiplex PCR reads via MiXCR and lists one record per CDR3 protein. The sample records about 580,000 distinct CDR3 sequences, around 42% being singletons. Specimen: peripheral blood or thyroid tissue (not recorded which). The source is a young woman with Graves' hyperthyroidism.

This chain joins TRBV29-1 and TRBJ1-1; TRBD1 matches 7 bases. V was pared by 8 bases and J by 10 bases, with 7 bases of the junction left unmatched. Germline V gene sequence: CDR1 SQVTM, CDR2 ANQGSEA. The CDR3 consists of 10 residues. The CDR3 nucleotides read TGCAGCTTTACAGGGGCGGGAGCTTTCTTT. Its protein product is CSFTGAGAFF.

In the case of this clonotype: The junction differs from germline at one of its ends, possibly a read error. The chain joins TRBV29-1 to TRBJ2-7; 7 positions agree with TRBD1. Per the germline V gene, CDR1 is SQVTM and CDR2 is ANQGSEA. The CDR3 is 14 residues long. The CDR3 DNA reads TGCAGCGTTGCCGGGACAGAGAGCTCCTACAAGCAGTACTTC. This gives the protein CSVAGTESSYKQYF.

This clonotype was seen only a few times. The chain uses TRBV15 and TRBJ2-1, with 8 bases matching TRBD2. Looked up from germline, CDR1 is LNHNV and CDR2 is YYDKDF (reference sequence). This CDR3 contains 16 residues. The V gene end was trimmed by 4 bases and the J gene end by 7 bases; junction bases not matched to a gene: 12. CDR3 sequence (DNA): TGTGCCACCAGCATTTCTTGGGCTAGCGGGTTGAATGAGCAGTTCTTC. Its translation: CATSISWASGLNEQFF. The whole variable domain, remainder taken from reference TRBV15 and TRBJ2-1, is DAMVIQNPRYQVTQFGKPVTLSCSQTLNHNVMYWYQQKSSQAPKLLFHYYDKDFNNEADTPDNFQSRRPNTSFCFLDIRSPGLGDTAMYLCATSISWASGLNEQFFGPGTRLTVL.

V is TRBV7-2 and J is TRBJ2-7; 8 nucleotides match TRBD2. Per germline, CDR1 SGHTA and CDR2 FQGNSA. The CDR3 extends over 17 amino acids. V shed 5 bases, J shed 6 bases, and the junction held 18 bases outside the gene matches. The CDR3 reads CASSPEWGRRTSREQYF. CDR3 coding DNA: TGTGCCAGCAGCCCAGAGTGGGGACGTAGGACTAGCCGCGAGCAGTACTTC.

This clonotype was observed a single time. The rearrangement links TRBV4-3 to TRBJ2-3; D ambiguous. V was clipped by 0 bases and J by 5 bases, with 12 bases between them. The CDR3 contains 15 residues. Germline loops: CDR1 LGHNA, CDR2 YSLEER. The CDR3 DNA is TGCGCCAGCAGCCAAGAAGGACGCAACCAAGATACGCAGTATTTT. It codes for CASSQEGRNQDTQYF.

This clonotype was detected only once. The chain's CDR3 is CASSSSGNPPGTQYF. CDR3 nucleotides: TGTGCCAGCAGCTCTAGCGGGAACCCCCCGGGGACCCAGTACTTC. V is TRBV7-9 and J is TRBJ2-5, with 9 bases that match TRBD2. The germline gives CDR1 SEHNR, CDR2 FQNEAQ (reference sequence). V was pared by 4 bases and J by 7 bases, with 10 bases of the junction left unmatched. The CDR3 is 15 amino acids. The full variable domain, with the rest looked up from reference TRBV7-9 and TRBJ2-5, is DTGVSQNPRHKITKRGQNVTFRCDPISEHNRLYWYRQTLGQGPEFLTYFQNEAQLEKSRLLSDRFSAERPKGSFSTLEIQRTEQGDSAMYLCASSSSGNPPGTQYFGPGTRLLVL.

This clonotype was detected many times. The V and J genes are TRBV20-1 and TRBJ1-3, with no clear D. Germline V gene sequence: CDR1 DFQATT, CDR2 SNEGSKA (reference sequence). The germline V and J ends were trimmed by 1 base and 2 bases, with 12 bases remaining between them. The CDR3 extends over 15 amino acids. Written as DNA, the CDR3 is TGCAGTGCTAGAGTGAGGGAAGTTGCTGGAAACACCATATATTTT. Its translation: CSARVREVAGNTIYF.

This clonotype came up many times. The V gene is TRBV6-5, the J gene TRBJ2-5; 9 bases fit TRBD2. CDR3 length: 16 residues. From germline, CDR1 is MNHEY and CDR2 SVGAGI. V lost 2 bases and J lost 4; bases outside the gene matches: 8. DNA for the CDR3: TGTGCCAGCAGTTACCTCCCGGGACTAGCTGGAGAGACCCAGTACTTC. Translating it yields CASSYLPGLAGETQYF.

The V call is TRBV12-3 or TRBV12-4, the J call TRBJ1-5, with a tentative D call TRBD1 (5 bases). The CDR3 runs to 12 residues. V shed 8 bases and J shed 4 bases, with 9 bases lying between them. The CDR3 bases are TGTGCCAGCGGGCGACAGAATCAGCCCCAGCATTTT. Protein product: CASGRQNQPQHF.